This entry is about one TCR beta chain. Its antigen is unidentified. The record originates from a study of T cell clonotyping in hematopoietic cell transplantation. Study-level points and caveats: Cells were unsorted, so CD4 and CD8 contributions were not separated. After transplant, recipient diversity fell while pathologically expanded clonotypes grew through day 180. Broader posttransplant TCR repertoire diversity was predicted by graft donor and pretransplant recipient Inverse Simpson Index values. Few recipient clonotypes overlapped donors; over 97% were de novo at given depth.

TCRdb's table, derived via immunoSEQ multiplex PCR, lists solely in-frame clones and lacks some. The sample carries about 11,000 clones, 75% to 90% recorded once. Germline values: CDR1 SGDLS, CDR2 YYNGEE. CDR3 length equals 16 residues. V trimming: 4 bases; J trimming: 3 bases; junction bases outside the gene matches: 13. The specimen was PBMCs, collected 100 days after allogeneic stem cell transplant. V and J are TRBV9 and TRBJ2-7, with 7 bases lining up with TRBD2. The receptor was derived from a female patient aged 60 or older who had an allogeneic stem cell transplant from an unrelated donor, so the T cells may come from the graft donor. Some clones in this sample may be carry-over from other donors' samples. CDR3 residues: CASSSGIQRDFYEQYF. DNA of the CDR3: TGTGCCAGCAGCTCAGGCATACAGCGGGATTTCTACGAGCAGTACTTC.